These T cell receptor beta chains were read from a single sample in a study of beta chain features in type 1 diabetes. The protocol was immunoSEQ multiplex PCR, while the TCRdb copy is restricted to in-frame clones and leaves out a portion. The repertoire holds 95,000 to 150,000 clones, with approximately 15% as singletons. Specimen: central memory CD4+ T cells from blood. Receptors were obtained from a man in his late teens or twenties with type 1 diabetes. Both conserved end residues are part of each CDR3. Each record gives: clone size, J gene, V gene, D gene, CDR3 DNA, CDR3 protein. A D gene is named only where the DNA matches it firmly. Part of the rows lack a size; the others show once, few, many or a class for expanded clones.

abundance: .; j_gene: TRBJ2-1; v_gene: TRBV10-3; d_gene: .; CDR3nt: TGTGCCATCAGGGTACAGGGTTTGGTTAACAATGAGCAGTTCTTC; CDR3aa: CAIRVQGLVNNEQFF
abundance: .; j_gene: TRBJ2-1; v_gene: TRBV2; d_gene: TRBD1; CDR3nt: TGTGCCAGCAGTGAAGCCCCCACTATTCAGACAGGGGGCAAATTCTTC; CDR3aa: CASSEAPTIQTGGKFF
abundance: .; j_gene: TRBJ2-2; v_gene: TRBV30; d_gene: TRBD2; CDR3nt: TGTGCCTGGACCAGGTGGCTAGCGGGGGACGGGGAGCTGTTTTTT; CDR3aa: CAWTRWLAGDGELFF
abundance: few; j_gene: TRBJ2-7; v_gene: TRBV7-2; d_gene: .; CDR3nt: TGTGCCAGCAGCCCAGTAGGGATATACGAGCAGTACTTC; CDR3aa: CASSPVGIYEQYF
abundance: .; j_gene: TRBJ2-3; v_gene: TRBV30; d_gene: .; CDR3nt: TGTGCCTGGAACCAGGGGGGGGCAGATACGCAGTATTTT; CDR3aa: CAWNQGGADTQYF
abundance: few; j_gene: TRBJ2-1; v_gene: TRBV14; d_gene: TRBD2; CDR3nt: TGTGCCAGCAGCCAAGGCCCGGGACTAGCAATCCACAATGAGCAGTTCTTC; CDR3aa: CASSQGPGLAIHNEQFF
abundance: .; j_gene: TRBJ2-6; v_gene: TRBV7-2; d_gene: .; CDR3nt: TGTGCCAGCAGCCCCGGGCCTCTGTCTGGGGCCAACGTCCTGACTTTC; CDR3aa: CASSPGPLSGANVLTF
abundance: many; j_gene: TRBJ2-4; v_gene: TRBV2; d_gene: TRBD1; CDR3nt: TGTGCCAGCAGTGAGTTGGACAGGGAAAACATTCAGTACTTC; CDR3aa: CASSELDRENIQYF
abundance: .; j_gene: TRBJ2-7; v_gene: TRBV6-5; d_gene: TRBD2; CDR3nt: TGTGCCATAGGACTAGCGGGGGTCTACGAGCAGTACTTC; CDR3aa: CAIGLAGVYEQYF
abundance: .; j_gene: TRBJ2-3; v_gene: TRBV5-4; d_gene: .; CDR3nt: TGTGCCAGCTCCCATGGGGGTGAGGTGGCAGATACGCAGTATTTT; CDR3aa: CASSHGGEVADTQYF
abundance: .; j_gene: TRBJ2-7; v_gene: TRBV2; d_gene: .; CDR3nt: TGTGCCAACGCCGGACTCTCACCCTACGAGCAGTACTTC; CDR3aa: CANAGLSPYEQYF
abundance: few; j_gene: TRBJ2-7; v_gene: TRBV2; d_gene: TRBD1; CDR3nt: TGTGCCAGTAACGAACAGGGGAGCTCCTACGAGCAGTACTTC; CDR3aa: CASNEQGSSYEQYF
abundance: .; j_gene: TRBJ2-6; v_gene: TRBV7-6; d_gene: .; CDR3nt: TGTGCCAGCAGCTTAGGCTCGAGGGGAAGCTCTGGGGCCAACGTCCTGACTTTC; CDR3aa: CASSLGSRGSSGANVLTF
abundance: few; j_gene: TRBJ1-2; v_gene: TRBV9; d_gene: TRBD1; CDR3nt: TGTGCCAGCAGCGTAGAGGGACAGGGGGCTTCTGGCTACACCTTC; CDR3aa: CASSVEGQGASGYTF
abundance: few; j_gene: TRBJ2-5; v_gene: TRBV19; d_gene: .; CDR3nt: TGTGCCAGTTCCTCCCGGGACTCAACGGAGACCCAGTACTTC; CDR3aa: CASSSRDSTETQYF
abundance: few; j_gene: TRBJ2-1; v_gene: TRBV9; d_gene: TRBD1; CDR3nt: TGTGCCAGCAGCGCAGGGACAGGGTCCTACAATGAGCAGTTCTTC; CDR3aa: CASSAGTGSYNEQFF
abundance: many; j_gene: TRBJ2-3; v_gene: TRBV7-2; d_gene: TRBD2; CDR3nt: TGTGCCAGCAGCCCGGCTAGCGGGGGGACAGATACGCAGTATTTT; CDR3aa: CASSPASGGTDTQYF
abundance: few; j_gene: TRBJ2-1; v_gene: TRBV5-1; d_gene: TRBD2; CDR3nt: TGCGCCAGCAGCCCGGGACTAGCGAGCTACAATGAGCAGTTCTTC; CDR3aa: CASSPGLASYNEQFF
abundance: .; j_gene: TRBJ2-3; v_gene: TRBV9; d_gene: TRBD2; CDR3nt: TGTGCCAGCAGCCCAGGGACTATCCGCACAGATACGCAGTATTTT; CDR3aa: CASSPGTIRTDTQYF
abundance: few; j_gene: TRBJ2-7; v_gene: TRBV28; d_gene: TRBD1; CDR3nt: TGTGCCAGCAGTTTTATCCCGGGACAGGGGGCGTACGAGCAGTACTTC; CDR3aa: CASSFIPGQGAYEQYF
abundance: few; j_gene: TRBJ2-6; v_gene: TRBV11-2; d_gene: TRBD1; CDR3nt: TGTGCCAGCAGCCGCACCGGGACAGGGGCCTCTGGGGCCAACGTCCTGACTTTC; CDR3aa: CASSRTGTGASGANVLTF
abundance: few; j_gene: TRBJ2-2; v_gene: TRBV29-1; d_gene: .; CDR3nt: TGCAGCGGGAGGGGGGGGGCCGGGGAGCTGTTTTTT; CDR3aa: CSGRGGAGELFF
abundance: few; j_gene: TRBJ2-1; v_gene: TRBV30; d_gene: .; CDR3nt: TGTGCCTGGAGTGTACGTCAGGGTATCGCCTACAATGAGCAGTTCTTC; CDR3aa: CAWSVRQGIAYNEQFF
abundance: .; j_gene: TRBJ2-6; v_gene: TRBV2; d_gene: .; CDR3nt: TGTGCCAGCACGGCCTCTGGGGCCAACGTCCTGACTTTC; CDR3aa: CASTASGANVLTF